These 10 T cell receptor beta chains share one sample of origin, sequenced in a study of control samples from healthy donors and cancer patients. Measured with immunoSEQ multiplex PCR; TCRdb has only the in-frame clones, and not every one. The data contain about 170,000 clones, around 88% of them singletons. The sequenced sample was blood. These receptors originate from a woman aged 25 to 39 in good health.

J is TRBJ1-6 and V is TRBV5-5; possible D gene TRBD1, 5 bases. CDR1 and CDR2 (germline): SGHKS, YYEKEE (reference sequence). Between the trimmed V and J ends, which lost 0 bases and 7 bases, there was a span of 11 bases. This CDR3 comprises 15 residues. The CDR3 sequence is CASSLGWTQNSPLHF. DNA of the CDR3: TGTGCCAGCAGCTTGGGTTGGACACAGAATTCACCCCTCCACTTT. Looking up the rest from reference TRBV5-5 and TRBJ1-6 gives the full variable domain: DAGVTQSPTHLIKTRGQQVTLRCSPISGHKSVSWYQQVLGQGPQFIFQYYEKEERGRGNFPDRFSARQFPNYSSELNVNALLLGDSALYLCASSLGWTQNSPLHFGNGTRLTVT.

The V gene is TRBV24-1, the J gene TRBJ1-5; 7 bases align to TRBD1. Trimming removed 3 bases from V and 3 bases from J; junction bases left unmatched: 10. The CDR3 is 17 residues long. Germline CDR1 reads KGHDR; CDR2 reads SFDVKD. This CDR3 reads CATSDNREGADNQPQHF. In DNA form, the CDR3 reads TGTGCCACCAGTGATAACAGGGAGGGGGCTGACAATCAGCCCCAGCATTTT.

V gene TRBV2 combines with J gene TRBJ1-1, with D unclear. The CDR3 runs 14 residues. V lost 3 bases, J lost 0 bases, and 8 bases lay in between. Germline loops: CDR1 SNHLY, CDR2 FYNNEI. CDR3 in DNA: TGTGCCAGCAGTGAGGGCAGATTGAACACTGAAGCTTTCTTT. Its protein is CASSEGRLNTEAFF.

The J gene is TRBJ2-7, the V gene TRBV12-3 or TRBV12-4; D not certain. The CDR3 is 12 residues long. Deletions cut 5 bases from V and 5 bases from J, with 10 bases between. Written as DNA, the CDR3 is TGTGCCAGCAGTCTAAGGTTTAACGAGCAGTACGTC. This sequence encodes CASSLRFNEQYV.

CDR3 region: CASSLAARGGVTHTDTQYF. CDR3 DNA sequence: TGTGCCAGCAGCTTAGCGGCTAGGGGCGGGGTGACCCACACAGATACGCAGTATTTT. The chain couples TRBV7-2 to TRBJ2-3; D is perhaps TRBD2 (6 bases). V lost 0 bases and J 2 bases, leaving 21 bases between the germline ends. Looked up from germline, CDR1 is SGHTA and CDR2 is FQGNSA. This CDR3 spans 19 amino acids.

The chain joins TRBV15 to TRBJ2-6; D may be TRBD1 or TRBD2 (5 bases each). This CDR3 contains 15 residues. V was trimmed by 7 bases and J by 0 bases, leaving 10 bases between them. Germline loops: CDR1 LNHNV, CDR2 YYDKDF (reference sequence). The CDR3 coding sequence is TGTGCCACCACCAGGGAGAGCTCTGGGGCCAACGTCCTGACTTTC. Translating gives CATTRESSGANVLTF.

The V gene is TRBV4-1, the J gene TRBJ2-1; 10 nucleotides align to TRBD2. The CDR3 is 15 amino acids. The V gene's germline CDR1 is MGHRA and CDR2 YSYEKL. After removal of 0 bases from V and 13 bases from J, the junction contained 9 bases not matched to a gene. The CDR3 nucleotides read TGCGCCAGCAGCCAAGAAGCGGGAGGGCCAAAAAGTCAGTTCTTC. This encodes CASSQEAGGPKSQFF.

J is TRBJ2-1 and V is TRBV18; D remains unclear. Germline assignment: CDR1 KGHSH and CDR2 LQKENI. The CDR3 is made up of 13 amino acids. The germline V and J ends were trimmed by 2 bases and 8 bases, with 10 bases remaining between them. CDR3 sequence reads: CASSPVPGDEQFF. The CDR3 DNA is TGTGCCAGCTCACCAGTCCCCGGAGATGAGCAGTTCTTC.

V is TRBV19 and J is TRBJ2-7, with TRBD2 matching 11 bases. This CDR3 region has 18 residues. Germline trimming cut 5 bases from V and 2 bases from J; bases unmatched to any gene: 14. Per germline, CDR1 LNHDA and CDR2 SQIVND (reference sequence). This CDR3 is CASSLGTSGTLGAYEQYF. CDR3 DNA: TGTGCCAGTAGTTTGGGGACTAGCGGCACCCTAGGGGCCTACGAGCAGTACTTC.

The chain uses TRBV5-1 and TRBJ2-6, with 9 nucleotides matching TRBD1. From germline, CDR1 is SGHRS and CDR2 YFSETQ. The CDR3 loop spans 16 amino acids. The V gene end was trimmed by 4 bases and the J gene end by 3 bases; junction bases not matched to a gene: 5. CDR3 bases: TGCGCCAGCAGCCTGAGACAGGGGGGTGGGGCCAACGTCCTGACTTTC. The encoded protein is CASSLRQGGGANVLTF. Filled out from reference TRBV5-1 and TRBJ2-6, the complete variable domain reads KAGVTQTPRYLIKTRGQQVTLSCSPISGHRSVSWYQQTPGQGLQFLFEYFSETQRNKGNFPGRFSGRQFSNSRSEMNVSTLELGDSALYLCASSLRQGGGANVLTFGAGSRLTVL.